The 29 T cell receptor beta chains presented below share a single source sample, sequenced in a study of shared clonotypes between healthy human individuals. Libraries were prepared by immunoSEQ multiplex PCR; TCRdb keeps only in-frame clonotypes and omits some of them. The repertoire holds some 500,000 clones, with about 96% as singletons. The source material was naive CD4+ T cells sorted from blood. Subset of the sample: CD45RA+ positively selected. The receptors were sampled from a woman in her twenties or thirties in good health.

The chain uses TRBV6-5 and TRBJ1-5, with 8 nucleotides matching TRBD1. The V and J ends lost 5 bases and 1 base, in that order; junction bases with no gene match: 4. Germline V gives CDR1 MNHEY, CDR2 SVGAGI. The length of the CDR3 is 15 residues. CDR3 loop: CASSTDRASNQPQHF. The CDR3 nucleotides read TGTGCCAGCAGTACGGACAGGGCGAGCAATCAGCCCCAGCATTTT.

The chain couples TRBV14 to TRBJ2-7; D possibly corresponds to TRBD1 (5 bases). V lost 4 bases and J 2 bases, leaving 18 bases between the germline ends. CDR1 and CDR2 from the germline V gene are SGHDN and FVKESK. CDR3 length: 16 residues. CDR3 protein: CASSLTTGPVPYEQYF. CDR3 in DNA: TGTGCCAGCAGCCTAACCACAGGACCCGTTCCCTACGAGCAGTACTTC.

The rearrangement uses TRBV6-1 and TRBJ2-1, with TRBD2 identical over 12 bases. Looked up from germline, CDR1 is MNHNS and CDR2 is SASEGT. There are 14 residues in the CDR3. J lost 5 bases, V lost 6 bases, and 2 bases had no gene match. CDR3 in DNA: TGTGCCAGCAGAAGACTAGCGGGAGACAATGAGCAGTTCTTC. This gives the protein CASRRLAGDNEQFF.

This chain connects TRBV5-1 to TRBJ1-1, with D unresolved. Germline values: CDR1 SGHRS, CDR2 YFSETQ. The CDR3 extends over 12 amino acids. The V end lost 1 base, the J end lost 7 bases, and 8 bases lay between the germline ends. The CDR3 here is CASSLSESEAFF. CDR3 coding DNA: TGCGCCAGCAGCTTGTCGGAGAGTGAAGCTTTCTTT.

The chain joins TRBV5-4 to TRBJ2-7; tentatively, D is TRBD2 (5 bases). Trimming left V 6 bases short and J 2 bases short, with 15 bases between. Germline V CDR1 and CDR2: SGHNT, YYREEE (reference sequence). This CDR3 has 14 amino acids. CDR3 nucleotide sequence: TGTGCCAGCACCCCGGACTCCCAACCCTACGAGCAGTACTTC. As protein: CASTPDSQPYEQYF.

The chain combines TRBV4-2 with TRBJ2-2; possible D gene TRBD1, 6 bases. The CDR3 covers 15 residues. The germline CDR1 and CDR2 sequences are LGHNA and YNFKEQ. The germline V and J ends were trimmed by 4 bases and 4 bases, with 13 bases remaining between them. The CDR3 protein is CASSRSLDSTGELFF. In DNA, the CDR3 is TGTGCCAGCAGCCGCAGTTTGGACAGCACCGGGGAGCTGTTTTTT.

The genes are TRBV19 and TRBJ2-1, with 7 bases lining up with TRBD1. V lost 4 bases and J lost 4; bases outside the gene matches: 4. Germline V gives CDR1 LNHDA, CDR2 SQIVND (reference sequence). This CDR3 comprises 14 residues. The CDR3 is CASSTHRGYNEQFF. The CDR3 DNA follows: TGTGCCAGTAGTACCCACAGGGGATACAATGAGCAGTTCTTC.

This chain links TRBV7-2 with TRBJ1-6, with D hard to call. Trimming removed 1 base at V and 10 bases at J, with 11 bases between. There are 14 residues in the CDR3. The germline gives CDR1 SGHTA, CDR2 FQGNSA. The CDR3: CASSLDLIVSPLHF. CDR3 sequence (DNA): TGTGCCAGCAGCTTAGATCTTATCGTCTCACCCCTCCACTTT.

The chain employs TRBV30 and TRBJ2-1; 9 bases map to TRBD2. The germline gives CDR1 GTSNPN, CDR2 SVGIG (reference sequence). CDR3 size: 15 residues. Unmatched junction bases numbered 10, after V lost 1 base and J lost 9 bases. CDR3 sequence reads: CAWSGVSGRMGEQFF. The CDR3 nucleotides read TGTGCCTGGAGTGGGGTTAGCGGGAGAATGGGTGAGCAGTTCTTC.

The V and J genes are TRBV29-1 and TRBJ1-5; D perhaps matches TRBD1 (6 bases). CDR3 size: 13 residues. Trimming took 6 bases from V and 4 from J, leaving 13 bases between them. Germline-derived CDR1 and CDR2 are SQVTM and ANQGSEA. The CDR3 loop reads CSVETGQNQPQHF. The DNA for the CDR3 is TGCAGCGTGGAGACAGGCCAGAATCAGCCCCAGCATTTT.

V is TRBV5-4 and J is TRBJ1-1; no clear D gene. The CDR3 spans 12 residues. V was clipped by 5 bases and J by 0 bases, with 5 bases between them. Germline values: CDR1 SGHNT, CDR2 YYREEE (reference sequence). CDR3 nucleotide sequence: TGTGCCAGCAGAGGGATGAACACTGAAGCTTTCTTT. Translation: CASRGMNTEAFF. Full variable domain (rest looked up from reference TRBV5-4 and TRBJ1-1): ETGVTQSPTHLIKTRGQQVTLRCSSQSGHNTVSWYQQALGQGPQFIFQYYREEENGRGNFPPRFSGLQFPNYSSELNVNALELDDSALYLCASRGMNTEAFFGQGTRLTVV.

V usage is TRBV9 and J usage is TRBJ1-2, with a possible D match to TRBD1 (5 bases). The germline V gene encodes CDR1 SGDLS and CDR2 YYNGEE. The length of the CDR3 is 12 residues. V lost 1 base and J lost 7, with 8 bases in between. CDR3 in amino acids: CASSVTGFGYTF. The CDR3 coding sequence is TGTGCCAGCAGCGTAACAGGATTTGGCTACACCTTC.

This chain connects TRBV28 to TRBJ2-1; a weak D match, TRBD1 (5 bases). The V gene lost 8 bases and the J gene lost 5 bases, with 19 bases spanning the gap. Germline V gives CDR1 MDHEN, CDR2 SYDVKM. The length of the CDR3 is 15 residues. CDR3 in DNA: TGTGCCAGCCAAAGGGGCCCCTCATCACACAATGAGCAGTTCTTC. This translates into CASQRGPSSHNEQFF.

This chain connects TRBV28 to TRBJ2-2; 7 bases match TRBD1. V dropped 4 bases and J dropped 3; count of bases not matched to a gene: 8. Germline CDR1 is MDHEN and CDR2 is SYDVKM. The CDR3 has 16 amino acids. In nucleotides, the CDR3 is TGTGCCAGCAGTTCCCCCCGGACAGGTTACACCGGGGAGCTGTTTTTT. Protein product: CASSSPRTGYTGELFF. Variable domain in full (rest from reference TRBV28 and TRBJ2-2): DVKVTQSSRYLVKRTGEKVFLECVQDMDHENMFWYRQDPGLGLRLIYFSYDVKMKEKGDIPEGYSVSREKKERFSLILESASTNQTSMYLCASSSPRTGYTGELFFGEGSRLTVL.

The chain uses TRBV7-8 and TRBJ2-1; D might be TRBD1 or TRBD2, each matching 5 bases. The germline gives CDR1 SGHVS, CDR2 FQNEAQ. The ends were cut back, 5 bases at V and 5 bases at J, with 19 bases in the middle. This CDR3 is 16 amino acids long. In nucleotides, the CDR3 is TGTGCCAGCAGCCTCAGGGCCCCGGGAAAGGACAATGAGCAGTTCTTC. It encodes CASSLRAPGKDNEQFF.

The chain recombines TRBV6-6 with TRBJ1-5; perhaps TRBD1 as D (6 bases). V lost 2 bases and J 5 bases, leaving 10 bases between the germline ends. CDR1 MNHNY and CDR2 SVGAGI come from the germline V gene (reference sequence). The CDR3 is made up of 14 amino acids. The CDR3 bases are TGTGCCAGCAGTTACGGGTCAGGGGATCAGCCCCAGCATTTT. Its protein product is CASSYGSGDQPQHF.

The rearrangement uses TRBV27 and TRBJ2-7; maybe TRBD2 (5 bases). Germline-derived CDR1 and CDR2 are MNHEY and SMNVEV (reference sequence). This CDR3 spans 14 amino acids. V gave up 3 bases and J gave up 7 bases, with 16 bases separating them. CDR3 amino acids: CASSLRGPSGEQYF. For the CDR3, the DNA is TGTGCCAGCAGTTTGCGCGGACCCTCGGGGGAGCAGTACTTC.

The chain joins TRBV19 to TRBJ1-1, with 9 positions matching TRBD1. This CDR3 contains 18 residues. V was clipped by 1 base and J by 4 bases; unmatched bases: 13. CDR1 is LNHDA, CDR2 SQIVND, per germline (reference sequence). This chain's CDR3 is CASSIVTGTGYGSTEAFF. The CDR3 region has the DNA TGTGCCAGTAGTATAGTGACCGGGACAGGGTACGGGAGCACTGAAGCTTTCTTT.

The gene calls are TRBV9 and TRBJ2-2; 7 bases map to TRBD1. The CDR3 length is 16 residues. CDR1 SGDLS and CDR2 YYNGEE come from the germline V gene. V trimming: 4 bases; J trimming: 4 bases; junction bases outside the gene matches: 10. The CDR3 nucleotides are TGTGCCAGCAGCTCCGCAGGGGGTCTGTTCACCGGGGAGCTGTTTTTT. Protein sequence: CASSSAGGLFTGELFF.

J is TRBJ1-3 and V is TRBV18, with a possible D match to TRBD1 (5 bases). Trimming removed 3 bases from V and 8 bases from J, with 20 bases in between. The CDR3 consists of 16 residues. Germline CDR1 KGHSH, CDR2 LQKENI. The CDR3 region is CASSPPGPGRVDTIYF. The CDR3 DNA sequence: TGTGCCAGCTCACCTCCGGGACCTGGAAGGGTGGACACCATATATTTT.

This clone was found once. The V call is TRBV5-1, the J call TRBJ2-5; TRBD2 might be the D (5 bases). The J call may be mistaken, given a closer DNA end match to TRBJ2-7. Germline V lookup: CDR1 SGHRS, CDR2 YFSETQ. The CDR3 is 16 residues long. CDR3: CASSLLQDSTPYEQYF. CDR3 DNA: TGCGCCAGCAGCTTGCTTCAGGACTCTACCCCCTACGAGCAGTACTTC.

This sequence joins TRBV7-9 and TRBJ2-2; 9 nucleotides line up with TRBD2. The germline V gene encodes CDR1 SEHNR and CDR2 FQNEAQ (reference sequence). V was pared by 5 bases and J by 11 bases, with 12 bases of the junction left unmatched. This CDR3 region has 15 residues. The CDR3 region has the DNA TGTGCCAGCAGCCCCGCCCCACTAGCGGGTGATGAGCTGTTTTTT. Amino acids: CASSPAPLAGDELFF.

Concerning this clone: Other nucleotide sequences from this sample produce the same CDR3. In nucleotides, the CDR3 is TGTGCCAGCTCACCGGGGGGCTACGAGCAGTACTTC. Amino acids: CASSPGGYEQYF. This chain links TRBV18 with TRBJ2-7; TRBD2 might be the D (6 bases). V dropped 3 bases and J dropped 3 bases, with 6 bases sitting between them. The CDR3 contains 12 residues. CDR1 is KGHSH, CDR2 LQKENI, per germline.

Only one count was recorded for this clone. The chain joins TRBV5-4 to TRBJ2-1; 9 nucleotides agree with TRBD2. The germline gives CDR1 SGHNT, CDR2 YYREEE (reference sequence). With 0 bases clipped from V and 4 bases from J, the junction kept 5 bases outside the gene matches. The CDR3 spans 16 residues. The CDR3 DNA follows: TGTGCCAGCAGCTTGGGGGGACTAGCCCTTTACAATGAGCAGTTCTTC. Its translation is CASSLGGLALYNEQFF.

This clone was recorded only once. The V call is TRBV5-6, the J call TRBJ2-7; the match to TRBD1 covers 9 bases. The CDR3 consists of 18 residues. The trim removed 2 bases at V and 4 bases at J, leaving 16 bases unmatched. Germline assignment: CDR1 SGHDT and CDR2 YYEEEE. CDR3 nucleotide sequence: TGTGCCAGCAGCTTCACACCCCTGGGGGGGACAGGGAGTTACGAGCAGTACTTC. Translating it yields CASSFTPLGGTGSYEQYF. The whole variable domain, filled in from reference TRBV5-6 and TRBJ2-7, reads DAGVTQSPTHLIKTRGQQVTLRCSPKSGHDTVSWYQQALGQGPQFIFQYYEEEERQRGNFPDRFSGHQFPNYSSELNVNALLLGDSALYLCASSFTPLGGTGSYEQYFGPGTRLTVT.

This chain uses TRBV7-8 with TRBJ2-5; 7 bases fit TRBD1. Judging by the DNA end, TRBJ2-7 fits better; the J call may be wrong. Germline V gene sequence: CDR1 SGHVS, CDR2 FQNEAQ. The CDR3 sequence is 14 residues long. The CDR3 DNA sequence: TGTGCCAGCAGCCCACGACAGGGCGGGTACGAGCAGTACTTC. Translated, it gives CASSPRQGGYEQYF.

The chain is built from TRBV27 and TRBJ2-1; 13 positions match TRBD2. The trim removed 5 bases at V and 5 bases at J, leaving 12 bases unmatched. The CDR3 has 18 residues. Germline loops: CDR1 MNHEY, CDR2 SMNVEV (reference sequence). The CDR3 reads CASSIWTSGSRPNNEQFF. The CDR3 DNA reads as TGTGCCAGCAGTATCTGGACTAGCGGGAGCCGTCCGAACAATGAGCAGTTCTTC.

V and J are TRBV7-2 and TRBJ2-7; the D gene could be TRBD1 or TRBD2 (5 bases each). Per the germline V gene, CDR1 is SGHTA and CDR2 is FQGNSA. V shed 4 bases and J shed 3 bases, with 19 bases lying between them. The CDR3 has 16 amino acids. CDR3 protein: CASSSTSGDGIYEQYF. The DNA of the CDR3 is TGTGCCAGCAGCTCGACCTCTGGGGACGGTATCTACGAGCAGTACTTC. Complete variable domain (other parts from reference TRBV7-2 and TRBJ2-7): GAGVSQSPSNKVTEKGKDVELRCDPISGHTALYWYRQSLGQGLEFLIYFQGNSAPDKSGLPSDRFSAERTGGSVSTLTIQRTQQEDSAVYLCASSSTSGDGIYEQYFGPGTRLTVT.

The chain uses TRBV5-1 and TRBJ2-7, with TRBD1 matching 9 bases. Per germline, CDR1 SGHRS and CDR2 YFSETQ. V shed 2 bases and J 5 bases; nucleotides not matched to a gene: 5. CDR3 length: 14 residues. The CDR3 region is CASSFTGGGNEQYF. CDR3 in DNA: TGCGCCAGCAGCTTTACAGGGGGCGGAAACGAGCAGTACTTC.